The sequence of this T cell receptor beta chain was determined in a study of cytomegalovirus exposure and HLA in healthy donors. Study background: An early data release held approximately 80 million unique TCRs from HLA-typed donors.

At the time of sampling, donors were nominally healthy, though unrecorded immune exposures were likely. Germline CDR1 GTSNPN, CDR2 SVGIG (reference sequence). The CDR3 covers 14 residues. V lost 0 bases, J lost 2 bases, and 7 bases lay in between. 60 Vbeta and 13 Jbeta primers were used in PCR. TCRdb's table, derived via immunoSEQ multiplex PCR, lists solely in-frame clones and lacks some. Here the sample spans fewer than 150,000 clones, over 60% being singletons. The source material was PBMCs. The chain is built from TRBV30 and TRBJ2-2; D is unclear. The receptor was derived from a man aged 35 to 55 in good health and CMV-seronegative. The chain's CDR3 is CAWSVQINTGELFF. The CDR3 region has the DNA TGTGCCTGGAGTGTACAAATTAACACCGGGGAGCTGTTTTTT.